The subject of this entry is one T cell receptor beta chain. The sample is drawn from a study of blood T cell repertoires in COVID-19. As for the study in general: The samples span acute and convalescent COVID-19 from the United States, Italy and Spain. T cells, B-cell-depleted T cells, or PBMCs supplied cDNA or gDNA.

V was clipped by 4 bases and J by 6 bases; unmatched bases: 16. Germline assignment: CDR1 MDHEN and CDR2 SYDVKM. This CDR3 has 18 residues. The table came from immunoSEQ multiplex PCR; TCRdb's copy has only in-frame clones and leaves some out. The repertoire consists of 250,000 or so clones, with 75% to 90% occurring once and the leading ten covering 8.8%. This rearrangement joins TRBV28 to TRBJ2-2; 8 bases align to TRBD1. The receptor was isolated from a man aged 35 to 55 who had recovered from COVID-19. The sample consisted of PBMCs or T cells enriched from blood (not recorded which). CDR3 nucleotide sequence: TGTGCCAGCAGTTACAGGGGGATCGTGGGTATTAGGTCCGGGGAGCTGTTTTTT. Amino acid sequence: CASSYRGIVGIRSGELFF. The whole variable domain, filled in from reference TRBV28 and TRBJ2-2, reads DVKVTQSSRYLVKRTGEKVFLECVQDMDHENMFWYRQDPGLGLRLIYFSYDVKMKEKGDIPEGYSVSREKKERFSLILESASTNQTSMYLCASSYRGIVGIRSGELFFGEGSRLTVL.